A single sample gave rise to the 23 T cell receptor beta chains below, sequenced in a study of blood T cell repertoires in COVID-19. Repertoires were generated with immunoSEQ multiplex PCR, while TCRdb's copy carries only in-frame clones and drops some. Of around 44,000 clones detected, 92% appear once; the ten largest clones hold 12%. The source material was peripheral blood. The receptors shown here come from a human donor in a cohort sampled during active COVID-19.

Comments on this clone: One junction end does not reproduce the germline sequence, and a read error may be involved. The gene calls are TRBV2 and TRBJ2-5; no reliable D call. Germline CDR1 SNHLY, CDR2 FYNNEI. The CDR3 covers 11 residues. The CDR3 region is CASSSSWLPHF. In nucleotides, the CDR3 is TGTGCCAGCAGTTCCTCATGGCTCCCGCACTTC.

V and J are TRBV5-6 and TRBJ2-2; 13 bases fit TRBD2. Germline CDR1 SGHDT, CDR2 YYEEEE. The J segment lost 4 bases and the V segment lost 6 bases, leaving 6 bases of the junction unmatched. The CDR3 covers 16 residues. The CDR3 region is CASNLLAGGPTGELFF. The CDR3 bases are TGTGCCAGCAACCTACTAGCGGGAGGGCCCACCGGGGAGCTGTTTTTT.

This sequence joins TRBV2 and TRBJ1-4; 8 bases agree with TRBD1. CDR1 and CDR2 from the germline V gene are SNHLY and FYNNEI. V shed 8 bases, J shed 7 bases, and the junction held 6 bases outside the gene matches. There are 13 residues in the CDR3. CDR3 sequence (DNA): TGTGCCAGCTCCGGGACAGGTCCTGAAAAACTGTTTTTT. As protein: CASSGTGPEKLFF.

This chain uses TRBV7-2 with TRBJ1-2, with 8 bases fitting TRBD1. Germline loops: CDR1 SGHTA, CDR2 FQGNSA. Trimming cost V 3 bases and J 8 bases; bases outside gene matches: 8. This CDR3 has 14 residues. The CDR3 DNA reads TGTGCCAGCAGCTTCAGGGGGCGACGGGTAGGCTACACCTTC. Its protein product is CASSFRGRRVGYTF.

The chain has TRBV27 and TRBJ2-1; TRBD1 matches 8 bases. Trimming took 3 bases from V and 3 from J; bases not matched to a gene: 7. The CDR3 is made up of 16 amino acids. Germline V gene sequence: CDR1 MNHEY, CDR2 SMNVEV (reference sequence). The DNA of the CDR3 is TGTGCCAGCAGTTTTCTCGGGACAGGCCTCTACAATGAGCAGTTCTTC. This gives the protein CASSFLGTGLYNEQFF.

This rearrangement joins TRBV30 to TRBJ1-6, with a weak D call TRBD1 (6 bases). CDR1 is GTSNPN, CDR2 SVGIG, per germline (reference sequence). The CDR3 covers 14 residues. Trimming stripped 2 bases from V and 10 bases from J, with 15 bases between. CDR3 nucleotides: TGTGCCTGGAGTAGGGGGGGGATAGGGTCACCCCTCCACTTT. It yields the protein CAWSRGGIGSPLHF.

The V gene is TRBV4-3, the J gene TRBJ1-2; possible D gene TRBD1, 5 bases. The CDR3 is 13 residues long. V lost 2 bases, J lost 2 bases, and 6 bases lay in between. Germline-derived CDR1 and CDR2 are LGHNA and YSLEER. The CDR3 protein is CASSQRQNYGYTF. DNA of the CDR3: TGCGCCAGCAGCCAACGACAGAACTATGGCTACACCTTC.

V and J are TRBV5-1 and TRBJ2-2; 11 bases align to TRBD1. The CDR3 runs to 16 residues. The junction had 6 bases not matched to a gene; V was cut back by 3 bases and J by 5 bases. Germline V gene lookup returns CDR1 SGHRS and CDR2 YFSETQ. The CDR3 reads CASSSGQGAGTGELFF. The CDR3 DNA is TGCGCCAGCAGCTCAGGACAGGGGGCAGGGACCGGGGAGCTGTTTTTT.

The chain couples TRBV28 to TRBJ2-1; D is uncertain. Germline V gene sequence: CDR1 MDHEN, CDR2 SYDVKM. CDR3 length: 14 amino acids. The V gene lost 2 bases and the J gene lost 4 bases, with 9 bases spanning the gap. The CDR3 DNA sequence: TGTGCCAGCAGTTTAGCGGATTTTTACAATGAGCAGTTCTTC. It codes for CASSLADFYNEQFF.

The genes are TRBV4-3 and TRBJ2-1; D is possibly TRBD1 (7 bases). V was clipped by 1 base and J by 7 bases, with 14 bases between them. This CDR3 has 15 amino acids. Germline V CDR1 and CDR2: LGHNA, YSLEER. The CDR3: CASSQGQGGRNEQFF. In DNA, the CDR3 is TGCGCCAGCAGCCAAGGACAGGGAGGTAGAAATGAGCAGTTCTTC.

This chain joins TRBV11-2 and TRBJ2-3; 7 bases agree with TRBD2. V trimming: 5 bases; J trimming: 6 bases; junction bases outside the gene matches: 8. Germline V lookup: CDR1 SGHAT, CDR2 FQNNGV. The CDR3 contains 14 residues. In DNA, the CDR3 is TGTGCCAGCAGCCCACGACTAGCCTTGGATACGCAGTATTTT. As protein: CASSPRLALDTQYF.

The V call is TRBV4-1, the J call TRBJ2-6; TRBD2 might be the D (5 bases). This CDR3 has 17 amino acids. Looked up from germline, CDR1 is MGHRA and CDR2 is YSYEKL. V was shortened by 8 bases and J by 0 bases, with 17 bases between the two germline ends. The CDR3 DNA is TGCGCCAGCCGCGGCCGGGGTTCCAGCTCTGGGGCCAACGTCCTGACTTTC. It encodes CASRGRGSSSGANVLTF.

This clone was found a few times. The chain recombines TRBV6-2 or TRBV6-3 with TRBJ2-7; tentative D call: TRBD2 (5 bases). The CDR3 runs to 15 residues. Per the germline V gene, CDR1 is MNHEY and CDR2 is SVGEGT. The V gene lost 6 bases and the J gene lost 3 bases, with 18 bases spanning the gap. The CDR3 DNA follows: TGTGCCAGCAGCTTGGACTGGGAAGGGCTCTACGAGCAGTACTTC. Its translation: CASSLDWEGLYEQYF.

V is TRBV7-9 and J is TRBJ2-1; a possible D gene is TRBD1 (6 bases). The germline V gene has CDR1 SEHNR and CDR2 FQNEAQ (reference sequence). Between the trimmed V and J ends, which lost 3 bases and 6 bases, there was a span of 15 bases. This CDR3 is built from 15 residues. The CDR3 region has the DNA TGTGCCAGCAGCTTGTCGACAACAGGGTCCAATGAGCAGTTCTTC. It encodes CASSLSTTGSNEQFF.

CDR3 in amino acids: CASSLAGEAFF. The CDR3 bases are TGTGCCAGCAGCTTGGCCGGGGAGGCTTTCTTT. The chain carries TRBV5-4 and TRBJ1-1, with unresolved D. The CDR3 runs 11 residues. V lost 0 bases, J lost 11 bases, and 8 bases lay in between. CDR1 is SGHNT and CDR2 is YYREEE in the germline V gene (reference sequence).

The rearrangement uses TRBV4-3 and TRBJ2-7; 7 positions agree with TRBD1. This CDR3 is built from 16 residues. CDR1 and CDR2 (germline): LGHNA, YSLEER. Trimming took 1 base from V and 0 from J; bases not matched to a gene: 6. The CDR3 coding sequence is TGCGCCAGCAGCCAAGTATTCTCAGGGGGCTCCTACGAGCAGTACTTC. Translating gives CASSQVFSGGSYEQYF.

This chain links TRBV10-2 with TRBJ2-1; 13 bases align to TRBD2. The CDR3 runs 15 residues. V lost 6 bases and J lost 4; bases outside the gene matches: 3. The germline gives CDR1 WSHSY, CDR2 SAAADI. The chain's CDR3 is CASSQTSGGYNEQFF. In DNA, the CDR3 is TGCGCCAGCAGCCAGACTAGCGGGGGGTACAATGAGCAGTTCTTC.

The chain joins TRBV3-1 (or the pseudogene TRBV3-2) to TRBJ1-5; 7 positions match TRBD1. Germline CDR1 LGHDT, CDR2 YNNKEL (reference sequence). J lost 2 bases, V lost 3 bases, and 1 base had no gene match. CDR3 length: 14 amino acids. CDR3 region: CASSQGTGNQPQHF. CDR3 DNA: TGTGCCAGCAGCCAGGGGACAGGCAATCAGCCCCAGCATTTT.

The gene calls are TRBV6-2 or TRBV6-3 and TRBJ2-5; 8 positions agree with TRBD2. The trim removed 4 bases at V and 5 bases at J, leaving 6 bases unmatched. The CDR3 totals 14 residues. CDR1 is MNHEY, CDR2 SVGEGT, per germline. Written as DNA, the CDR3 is TGTGCCAGCAGTTCCCGGGAGGGCCGTGAGACCCAGTACTTC. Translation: CASSSREGRETQYF.

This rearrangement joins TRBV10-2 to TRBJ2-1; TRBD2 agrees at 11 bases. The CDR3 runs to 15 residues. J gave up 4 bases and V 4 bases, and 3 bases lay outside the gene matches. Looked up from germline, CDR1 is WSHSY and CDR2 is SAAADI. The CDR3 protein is CASSVTSGGYNEQFF. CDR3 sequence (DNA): TGCGCCAGCAGTGTAACTAGCGGGGGTTACAATGAGCAGTTCTTC.

CDR3 sequence: CASSITDRVGNTIYF. CDR3 sequence (DNA): TGTGCCAGTAGTATTACGGACAGGGTTGGAAACACCATATATTTT. J is TRBJ1-3 and V is TRBV19; 8 bases fit TRBD1. The CDR3 consists of 15 residues. The junction had 4 bases not matched to a gene; V was cut back by 3 bases and J by 3 bases. Germline V CDR1 and CDR2: LNHDA, SQIVND (reference sequence).

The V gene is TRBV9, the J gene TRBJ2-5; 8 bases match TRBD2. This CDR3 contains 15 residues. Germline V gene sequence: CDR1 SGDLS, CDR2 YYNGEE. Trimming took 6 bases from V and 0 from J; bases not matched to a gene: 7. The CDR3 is CASTLRGGNQETQYF. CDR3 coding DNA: TGTGCCAGCACGCTTCGCGGGGGGAACCAAGAGACCCAGTACTTC.

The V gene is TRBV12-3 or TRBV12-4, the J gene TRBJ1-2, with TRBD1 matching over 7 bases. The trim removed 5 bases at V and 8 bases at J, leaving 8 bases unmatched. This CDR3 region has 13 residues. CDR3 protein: CASSVLQGNGYTF. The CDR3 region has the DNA TGTGCCAGCAGTGTCCTACAGGGGAACGGCTACACCTTC.